This T cell receptor beta chain is from a study of human T cells and chemical hapten exposure. Study summary: The study enrolled mostly female patients with alopecia areata, totalis or universalis.

Using its own MiXCR run on the RACE reads, TCRdb lists one record per CDR3 protein. The sample contains around 380,000 distinct CDR3 sequences, around 5.5% of which appear only once. This clonotype showed up many times. The sample's time point: pre-sensitization, week 0. Treatment denoted: therapeutic diphenylcyclopropenone sensitization with weekly scalp DPC. The sequence was collected from a woman younger than 35 with alopecia areata. Some clones in this sample may be carry-over from other donors' samples. The specimen was whole blood, collected in connection with sensitization to the hapten diphenylcyclopropenone (DPC).

This chain's CDR3 is CAISDSIASLGETQYF. CDR3 sequence (DNA): TGTGCCATCAGTGATAGTATCGCCAGCTTGGGCGAGACCCAGTACTTC. The chain has TRBV10-3 and TRBJ2-5, with D hard to call. This CDR3 has 16 amino acids. Trimming took off 3 bases at V and 5 bases at J, with 19 bases between the two ends. Germline V gives CDR1 ENHRY, CDR2 SYGVKD.